The source of this TCR beta chain is a study of beta chain features in type 1 diabetes. Expressed TCRB transcripts got sequenced, as all isolated RNA was reverse transcribed. Using immunoSEQ multiplex PCR, the repertoire was profiled, and TCRdb retains in-frame clones only, with some absent. This table holds roughly 380,000 clones, about 18% found once. In germline, CDR1 is SGHRS, CDR2 YFSETQ. The CDR3 loop spans 13 amino acids. V was shortened by 3 bases and J by 6 bases, with 11 bases between the two germline ends. V gene TRBV5-1 combines with J gene TRBJ2-3, with D uncertain. Sequences were obtained from naive CD4+ T cells from blood. The TCR sequence derives from a young woman in good health. The CDR3 region is CASSSTPADTQYF. CDR3 nucleotides: TGCGCCAGCAGCTCGACTCCCGCGGATACGCAGTATTTT.